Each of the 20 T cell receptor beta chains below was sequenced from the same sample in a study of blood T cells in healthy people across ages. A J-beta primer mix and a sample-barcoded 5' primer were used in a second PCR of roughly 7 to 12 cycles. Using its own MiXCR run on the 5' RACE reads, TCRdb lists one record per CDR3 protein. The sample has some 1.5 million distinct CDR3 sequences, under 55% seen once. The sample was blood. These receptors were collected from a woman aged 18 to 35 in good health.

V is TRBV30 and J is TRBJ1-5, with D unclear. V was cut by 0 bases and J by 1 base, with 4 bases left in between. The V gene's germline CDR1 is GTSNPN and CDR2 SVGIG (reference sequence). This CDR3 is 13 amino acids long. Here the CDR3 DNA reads TGTGCCTGGAGTGTAGGCAGCAATCAGCCCCAGCATTTT. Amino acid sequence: CAWSVGSNQPQHF.

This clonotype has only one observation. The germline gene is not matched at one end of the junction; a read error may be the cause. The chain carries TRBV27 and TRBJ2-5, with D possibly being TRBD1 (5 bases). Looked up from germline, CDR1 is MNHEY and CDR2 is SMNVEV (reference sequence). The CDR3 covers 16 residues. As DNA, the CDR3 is TGTGTCAGCAGTTTATTGGTTCCCAGGGTTTTGGAGACCCAGTACTTC. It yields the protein CVSSLLVPRVLETQYF.

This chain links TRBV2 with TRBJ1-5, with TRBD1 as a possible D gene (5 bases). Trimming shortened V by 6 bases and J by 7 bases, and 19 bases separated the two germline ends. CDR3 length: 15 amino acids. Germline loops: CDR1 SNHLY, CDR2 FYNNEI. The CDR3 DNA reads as TGTGCCAGCAGATCGAACGGGGGGAAGCTACAGCCCCAGCATTTT. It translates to CASRSNGGKLQPQHF.

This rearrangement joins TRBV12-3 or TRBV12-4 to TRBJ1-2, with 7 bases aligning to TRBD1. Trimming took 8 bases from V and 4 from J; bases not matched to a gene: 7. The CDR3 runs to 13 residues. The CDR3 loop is CASRDSISYGYTF. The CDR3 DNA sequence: TGTGCCAGCCGGGACAGCATTAGCTATGGCTACACCTTC.

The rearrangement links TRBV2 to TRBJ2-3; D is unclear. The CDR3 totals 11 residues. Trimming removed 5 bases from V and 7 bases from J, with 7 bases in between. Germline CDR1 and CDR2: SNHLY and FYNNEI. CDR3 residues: CASSSIYTQYF. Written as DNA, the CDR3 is TGTGCCAGCAGTAGCATTTATACGCAGTATTTT.

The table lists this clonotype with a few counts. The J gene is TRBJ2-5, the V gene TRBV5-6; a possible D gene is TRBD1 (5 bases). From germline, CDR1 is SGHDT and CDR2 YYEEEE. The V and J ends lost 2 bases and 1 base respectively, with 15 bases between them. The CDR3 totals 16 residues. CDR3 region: CASSFRSGQSQETQYF. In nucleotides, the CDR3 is TGTGCCAGCAGCTTTCGGTCAGGGCAATCCCAAGAGACCCAGTACTTC.

In DNA, the CDR3 is TGTGCCAGTAGTCGAACCGGGACACGGGAAGCTTTCTTT. Its protein product is CASSRTGTREAFF. This chain uses TRBV19 with TRBJ1-1; possibly TRBD1 for D (6 bases). V was clipped by 5 bases and J by 8 bases, with 15 bases between them. Germline V gene data show CDR1 as LNHDA and CDR2 as SQIVND (reference sequence). CDR3 size: 13 residues.

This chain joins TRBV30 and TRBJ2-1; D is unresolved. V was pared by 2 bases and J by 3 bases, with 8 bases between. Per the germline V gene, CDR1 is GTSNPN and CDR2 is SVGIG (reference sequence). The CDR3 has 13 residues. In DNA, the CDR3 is TGTGCCTGGAGTCCACGTAGCTACAATGAGCAGTTCTTC. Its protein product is CAWSPRSYNEQFF.

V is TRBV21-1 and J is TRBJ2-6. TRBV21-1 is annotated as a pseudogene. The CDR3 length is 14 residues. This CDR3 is CASSKDSGANVLTF. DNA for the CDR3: TGTGCCAGCAGCAAAGACTCTGGGGCCAACGTCCTGACTTTC.

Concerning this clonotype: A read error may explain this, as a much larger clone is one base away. As DNA, the CDR3 is TGCAGCGTTGAAGGCGGGTCCTTCAACAATGAGCAGTTCTTC. Translating gives CSVEGGSFNNEQFF. V is TRBV29-1 and J is TRBJ2-1; D possibly corresponds to TRBD2 (5 bases). The CDR3 sequence is 14 residues long. Germline-derived CDR1 and CDR2 are SQVTM and ANQGSEA. V was trimmed by 1 base and J by 5 bases, leaving 12 bases between them.

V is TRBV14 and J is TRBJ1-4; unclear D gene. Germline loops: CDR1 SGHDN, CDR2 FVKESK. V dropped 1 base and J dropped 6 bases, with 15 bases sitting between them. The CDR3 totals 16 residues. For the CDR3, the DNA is TGTGCCAGCAGCCAAGGAGAGTGGCGGGAGGATGAAAAACTGTTTTTT. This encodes CASSQGEWREDEKLFF. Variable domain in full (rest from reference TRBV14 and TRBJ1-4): EAGVTQFPSHSVIEKGQTVTLRCDPISGHDNLYWYRRVMGKEIKFLLHFVKESKQDESGMPNNRFLAERTGGTYSTLKVQPAELEDSGVYFCASSQGEWREDEKLFFGSGTQLSVL.

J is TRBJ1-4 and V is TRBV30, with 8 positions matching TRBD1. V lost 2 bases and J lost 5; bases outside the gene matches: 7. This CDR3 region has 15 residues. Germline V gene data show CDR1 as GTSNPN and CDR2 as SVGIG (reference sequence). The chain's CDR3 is CAWSPPRDRNEKLFF. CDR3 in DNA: TGTGCCTGGAGTCCTCCCCGGGACAGGAATGAAAAACTGTTTTTT.

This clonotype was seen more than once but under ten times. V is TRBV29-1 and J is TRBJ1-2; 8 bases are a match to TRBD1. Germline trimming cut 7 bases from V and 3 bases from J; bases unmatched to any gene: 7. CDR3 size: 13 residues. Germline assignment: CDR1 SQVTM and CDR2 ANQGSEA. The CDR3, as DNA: TGCAGCGCCCTAGGACAGGGTCACTATGGCTACACCTTC. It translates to CSALGQGHYGYTF.

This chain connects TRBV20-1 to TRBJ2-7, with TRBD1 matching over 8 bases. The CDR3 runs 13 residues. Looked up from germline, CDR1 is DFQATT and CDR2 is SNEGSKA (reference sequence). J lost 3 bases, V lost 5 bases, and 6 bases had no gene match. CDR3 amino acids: CSAAGQGYYEQYF. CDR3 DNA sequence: TGCAGTGCTGCCGGACAGGGCTACTACGAGCAGTACTTC.

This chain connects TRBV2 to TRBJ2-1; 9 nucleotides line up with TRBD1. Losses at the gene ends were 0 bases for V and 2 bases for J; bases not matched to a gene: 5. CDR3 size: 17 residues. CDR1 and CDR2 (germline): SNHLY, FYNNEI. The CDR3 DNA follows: TGTGCCAGCAGTGAAGCAGCCGACAGGGGGGCCTACAATGAGCAGTTCTTC. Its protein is CASSEAADRGAYNEQFF. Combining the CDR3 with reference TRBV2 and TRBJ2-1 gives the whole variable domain EPEVTQTPSHQVTQMGQEVILRCVPISNHLYFYWYRQILGQKVEFLVSFYNNEISEKSEIFDDQFSVERPDGSNFTLKIRSTKLEDSAMYFCASSEAADRGAYNEQFFGPGTRLTVL.

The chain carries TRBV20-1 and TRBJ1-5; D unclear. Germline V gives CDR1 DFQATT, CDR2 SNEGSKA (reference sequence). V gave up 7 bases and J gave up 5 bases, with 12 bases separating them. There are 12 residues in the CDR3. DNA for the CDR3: TGCAGTGTTGGAGGGATAGATCAGCCCCAGCATTTT. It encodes CSVGGIDQPQHF.

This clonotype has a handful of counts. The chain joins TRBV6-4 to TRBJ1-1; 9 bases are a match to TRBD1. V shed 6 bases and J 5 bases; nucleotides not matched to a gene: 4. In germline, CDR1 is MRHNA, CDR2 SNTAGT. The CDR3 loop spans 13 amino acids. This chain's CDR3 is CASRLGQGTEAFF. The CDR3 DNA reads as TGTGCCAGCAGACTGGGACAGGGAACTGAAGCTTTCTTT.

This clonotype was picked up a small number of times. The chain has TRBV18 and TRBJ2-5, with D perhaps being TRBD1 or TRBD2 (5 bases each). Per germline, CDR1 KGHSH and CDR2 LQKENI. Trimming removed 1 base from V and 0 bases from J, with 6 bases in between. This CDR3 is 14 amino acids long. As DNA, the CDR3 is TGTGCCAGCTCACCACGAGGGGACCAAGAGACCCAGTACTTC. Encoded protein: CASSPRGDQETQYF.

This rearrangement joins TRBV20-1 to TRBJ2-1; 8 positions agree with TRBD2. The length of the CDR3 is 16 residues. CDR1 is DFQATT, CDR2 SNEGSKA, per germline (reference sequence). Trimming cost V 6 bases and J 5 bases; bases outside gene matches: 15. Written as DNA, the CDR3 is TGCAGTGCCAAGCCCCTCTTGAGCGGGAGCCACAATGAGCAGTTCTTC. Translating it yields CSAKPLLSGSHNEQFF.

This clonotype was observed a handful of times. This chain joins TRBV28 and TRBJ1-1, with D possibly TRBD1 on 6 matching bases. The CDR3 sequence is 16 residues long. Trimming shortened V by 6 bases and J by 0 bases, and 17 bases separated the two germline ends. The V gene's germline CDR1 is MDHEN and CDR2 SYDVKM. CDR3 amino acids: CASSPDPGQLNTEAFF. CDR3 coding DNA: TGTGCCAGCAGCCCCGACCCGGGACAACTGAACACTGAAGCTTTCTTT.